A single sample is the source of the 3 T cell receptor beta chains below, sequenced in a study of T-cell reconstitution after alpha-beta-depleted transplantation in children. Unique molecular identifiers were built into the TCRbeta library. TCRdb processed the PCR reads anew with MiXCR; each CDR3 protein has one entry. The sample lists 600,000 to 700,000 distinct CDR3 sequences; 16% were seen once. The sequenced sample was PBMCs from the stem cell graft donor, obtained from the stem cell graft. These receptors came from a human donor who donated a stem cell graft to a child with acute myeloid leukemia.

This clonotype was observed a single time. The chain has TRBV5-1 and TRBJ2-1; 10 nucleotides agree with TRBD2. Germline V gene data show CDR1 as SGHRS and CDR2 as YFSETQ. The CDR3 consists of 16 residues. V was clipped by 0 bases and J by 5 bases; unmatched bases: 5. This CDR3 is CASSLAPSGGDNEQFF. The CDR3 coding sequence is TGCGCCAGCAGCTTGGCCCCCAGCGGGGGGGACAATGAGCAGTTCTTC.

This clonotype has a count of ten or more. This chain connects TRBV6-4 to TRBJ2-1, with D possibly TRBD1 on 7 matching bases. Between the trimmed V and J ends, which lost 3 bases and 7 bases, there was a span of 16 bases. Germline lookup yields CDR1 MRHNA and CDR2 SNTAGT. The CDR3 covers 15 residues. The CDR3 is CASSEGQGGFNEQFF. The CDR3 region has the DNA TGTGCCAGCAGTGAAGGCCAGGGGGGATTTAATGAGCAGTTCTTC.

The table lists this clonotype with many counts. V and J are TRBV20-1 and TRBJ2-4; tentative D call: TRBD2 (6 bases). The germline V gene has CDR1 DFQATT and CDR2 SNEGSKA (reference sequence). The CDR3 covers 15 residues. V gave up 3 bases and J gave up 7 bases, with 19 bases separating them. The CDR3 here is CSASPFRGSWNIQYF. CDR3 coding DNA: TGCAGTGCTAGCCCCTTCCGGGGGAGTTGGAACATTCAGTACTTC.